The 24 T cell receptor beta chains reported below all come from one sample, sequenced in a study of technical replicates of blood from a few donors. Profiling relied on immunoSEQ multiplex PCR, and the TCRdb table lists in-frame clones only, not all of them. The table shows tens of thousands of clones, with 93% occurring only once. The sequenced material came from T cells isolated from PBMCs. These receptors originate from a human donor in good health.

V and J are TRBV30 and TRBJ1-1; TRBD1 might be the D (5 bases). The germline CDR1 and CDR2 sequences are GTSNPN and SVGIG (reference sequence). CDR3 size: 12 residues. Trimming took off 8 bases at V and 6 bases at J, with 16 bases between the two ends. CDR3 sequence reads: CAGDQGFPEAFF. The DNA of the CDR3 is TGTGCCGGAGATCAGGGTTTCCCTGAAGCTTTCTTT.

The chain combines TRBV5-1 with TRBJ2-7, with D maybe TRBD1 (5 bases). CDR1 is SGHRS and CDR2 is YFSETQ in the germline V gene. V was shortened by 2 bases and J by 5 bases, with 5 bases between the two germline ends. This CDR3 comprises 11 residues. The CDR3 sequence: CASSLGDEQYF. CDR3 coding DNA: TGCGCCAGCAGCTTAGGGGACGAGCAGTACTTC.

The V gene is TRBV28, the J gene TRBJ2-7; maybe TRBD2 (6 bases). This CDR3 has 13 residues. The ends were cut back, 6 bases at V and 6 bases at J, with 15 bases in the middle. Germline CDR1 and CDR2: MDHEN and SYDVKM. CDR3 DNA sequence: TGTGCCAGCAGCCTTGCGGGGCTTGGCGAGCAGTACTTC. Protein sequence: CASSLAGLGEQYF.

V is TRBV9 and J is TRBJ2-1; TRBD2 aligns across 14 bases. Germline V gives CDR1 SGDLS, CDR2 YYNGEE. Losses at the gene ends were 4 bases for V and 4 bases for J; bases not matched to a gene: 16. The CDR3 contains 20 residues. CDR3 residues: CASSPRLAGGSRGVYNEQFF. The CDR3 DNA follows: TGTGCCAGCAGCCCCCGACTAGCGGGAGGGTCCCGGGGGGTGTACAATGAGCAGTTCTTC.

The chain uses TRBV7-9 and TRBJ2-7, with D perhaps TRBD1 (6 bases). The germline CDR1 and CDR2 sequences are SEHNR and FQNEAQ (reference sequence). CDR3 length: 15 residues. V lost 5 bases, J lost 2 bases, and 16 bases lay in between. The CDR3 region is CASSIQDSSPYEQYF. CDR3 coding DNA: TGTGCCAGCAGCATCCAGGACAGCTCCCCCTACGAGCAGTACTTC. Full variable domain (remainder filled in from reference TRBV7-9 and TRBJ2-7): DTGVSQNPRHKITKRGQNVTFRCDPISEHNRLYWYRQTLGQGPEFLTYFQNEAQLEKSRLLSDRFSAERPKGSFSTLEIQRTEQGDSAMYLCASSIQDSSPYEQYFGPGTRLTVT.

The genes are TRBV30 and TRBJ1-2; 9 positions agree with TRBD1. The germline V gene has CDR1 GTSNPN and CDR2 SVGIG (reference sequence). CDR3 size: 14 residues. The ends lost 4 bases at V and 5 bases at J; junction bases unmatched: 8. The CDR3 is CAWKRTGDLYGYTF. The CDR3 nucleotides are TGTGCCTGGAAGAGGACAGGGGACCTTTATGGCTACACCTTC.

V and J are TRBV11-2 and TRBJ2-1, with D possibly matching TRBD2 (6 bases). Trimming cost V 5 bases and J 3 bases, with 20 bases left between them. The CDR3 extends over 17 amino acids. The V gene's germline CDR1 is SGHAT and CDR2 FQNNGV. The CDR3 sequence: CASSPLGLQIYYNEQFF. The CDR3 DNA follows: TGTGCCAGCAGCCCCTTGGGACTTCAGATATACTACAATGAGCAGTTCTTC.

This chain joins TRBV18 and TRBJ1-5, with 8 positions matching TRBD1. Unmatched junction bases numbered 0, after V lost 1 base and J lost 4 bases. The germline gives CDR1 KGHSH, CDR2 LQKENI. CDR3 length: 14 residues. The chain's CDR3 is CASSPRQGNQPQHF. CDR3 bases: TGTGCCAGCTCACCACGACAGGGGAATCAGCCCCAGCATTTT.

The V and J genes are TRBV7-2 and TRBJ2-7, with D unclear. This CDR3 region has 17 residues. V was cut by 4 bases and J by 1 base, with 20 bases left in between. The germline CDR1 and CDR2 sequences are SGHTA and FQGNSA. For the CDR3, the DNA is TGTGCCAGCAGCTCCCGCAACATCAGTGGGCGATCCTACGAGCAGTACTTC. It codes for CASSSRNISGRSYEQYF.

Here the CDR3 DNA reads TGTGCCAGCACCACCTTGGGGCAGGGAAGTGGCTACACCTTC. Encoded protein: CASTTLGQGSGYTF. The chain recombines TRBV27 with TRBJ1-2, with D perhaps TRBD1 (5 bases). The V gene lost 7 bases and the J gene lost 7 bases, with 19 bases spanning the gap. Germline V gene sequence: CDR1 MNHEY, CDR2 SMNVEV (reference sequence). This CDR3 has 14 residues.

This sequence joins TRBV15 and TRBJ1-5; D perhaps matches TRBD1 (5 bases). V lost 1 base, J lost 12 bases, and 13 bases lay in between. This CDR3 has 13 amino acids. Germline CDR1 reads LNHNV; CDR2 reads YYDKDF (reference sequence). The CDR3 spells CATSRVSTGVQHF. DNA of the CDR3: TGTGCCACCAGCAGAGTCTCCACAGGTGTCCAGCATTTT.

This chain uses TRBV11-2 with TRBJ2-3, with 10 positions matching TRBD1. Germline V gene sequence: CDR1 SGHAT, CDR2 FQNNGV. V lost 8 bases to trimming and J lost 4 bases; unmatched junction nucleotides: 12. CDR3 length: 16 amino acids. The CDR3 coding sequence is TGTGCCAGCGCTCTCACCCCAGGACAGGGGGCAGATACGCAGTATTTT. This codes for CASALTPGQGADTQYF.

This CDR3 is CASRTHPNTEAFF. CDR3 DNA: TGTGCCAGCAGGACACACCCAAACACTGAAGCTTTCTTT. The V gene is TRBV27, the J gene TRBJ1-1; D not resolved. The CDR3 is 13 amino acids. Per the germline V gene, CDR1 is MNHEY and CDR2 is SMNVEV (reference sequence). Between the trimmed V and J ends, which lost 6 bases and 2 bases, there was a span of 10 bases.

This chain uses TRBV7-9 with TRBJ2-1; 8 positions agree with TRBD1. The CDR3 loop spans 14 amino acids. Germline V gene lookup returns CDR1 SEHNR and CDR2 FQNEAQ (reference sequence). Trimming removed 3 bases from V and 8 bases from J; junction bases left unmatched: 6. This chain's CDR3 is CASSLTGVLDEQFF. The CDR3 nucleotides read TGTGCCAGCAGCTTGACAGGGGTGTTGGATGAGCAGTTCTTC.

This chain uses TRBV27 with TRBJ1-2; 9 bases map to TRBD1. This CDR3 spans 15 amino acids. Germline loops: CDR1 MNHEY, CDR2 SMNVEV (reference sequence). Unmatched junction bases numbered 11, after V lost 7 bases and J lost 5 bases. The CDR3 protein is CASNPGQGFLYGYTF. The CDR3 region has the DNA TGTGCCAGCAACCCGGGACAGGGCTTTCTTTATGGCTACACCTTC.

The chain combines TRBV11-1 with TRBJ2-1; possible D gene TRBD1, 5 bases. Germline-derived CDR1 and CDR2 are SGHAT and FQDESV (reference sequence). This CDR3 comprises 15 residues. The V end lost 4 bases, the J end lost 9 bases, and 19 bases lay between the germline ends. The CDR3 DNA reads TGTGCCAGCAGCTCCTCTCGTCTGTCTAGGGGTGAGCAGTTCTTC. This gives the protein CASSSSRLSRGEQFF.

The CDR3 spells CASSQPGSFSEQYF. CDR3 nucleotides: TGTGCCAGCAGCCAACCAGGCTCATTTTCCGAGCAGTACTTC. V usage is TRBV14 and J usage is TRBJ2-7; no definite D call. The V and J ends lost 2 bases and 6 bases respectively, with 14 bases between them. Looked up from germline, CDR1 is SGHDN and CDR2 is FVKESK. CDR3 length: 14 amino acids.

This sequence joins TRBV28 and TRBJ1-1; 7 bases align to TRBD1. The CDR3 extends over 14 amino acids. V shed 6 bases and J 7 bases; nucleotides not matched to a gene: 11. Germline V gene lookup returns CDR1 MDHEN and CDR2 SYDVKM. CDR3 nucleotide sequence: TGTGCCAGCAGCCCTGAGACAGGGAGGCATGAAGCTTTCTTT. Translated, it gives CASSPETGRHEAFF.

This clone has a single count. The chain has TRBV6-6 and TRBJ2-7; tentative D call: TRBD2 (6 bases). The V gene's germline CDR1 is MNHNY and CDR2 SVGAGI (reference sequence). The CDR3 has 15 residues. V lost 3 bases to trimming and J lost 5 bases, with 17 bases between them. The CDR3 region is CASSYKLWGGDEQYF. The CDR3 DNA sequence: TGTGCCAGCAGTTATAAATTGTGGGGAGGCGACGAGCAGTACTTC.

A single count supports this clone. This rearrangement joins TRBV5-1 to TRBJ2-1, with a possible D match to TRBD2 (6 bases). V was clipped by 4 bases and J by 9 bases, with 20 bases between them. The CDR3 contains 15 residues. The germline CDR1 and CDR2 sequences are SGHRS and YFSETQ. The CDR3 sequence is CASSPTASVIGEQFF. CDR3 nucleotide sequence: TGCGCCAGCAGCCCTACGGCTAGCGTCATTGGTGAGCAGTTCTTC.

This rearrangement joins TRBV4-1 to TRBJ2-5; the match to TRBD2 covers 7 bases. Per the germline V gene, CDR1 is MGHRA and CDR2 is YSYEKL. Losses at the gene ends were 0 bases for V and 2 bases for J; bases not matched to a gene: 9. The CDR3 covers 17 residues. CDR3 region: CASSQEGLADIQETQYF. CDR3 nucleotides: TGCGCCAGCAGCCAAGAGGGGCTAGCGGACATACAAGAGACCCAGTACTTC.

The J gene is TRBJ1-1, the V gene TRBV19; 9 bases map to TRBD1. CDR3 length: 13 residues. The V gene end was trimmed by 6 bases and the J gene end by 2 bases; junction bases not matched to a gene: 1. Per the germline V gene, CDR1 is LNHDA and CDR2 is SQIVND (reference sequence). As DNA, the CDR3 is TGTGCCAGTAGGGGACAGGGAAACACTGAAGCTTTCTTT. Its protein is CASRGQGNTEAFF.

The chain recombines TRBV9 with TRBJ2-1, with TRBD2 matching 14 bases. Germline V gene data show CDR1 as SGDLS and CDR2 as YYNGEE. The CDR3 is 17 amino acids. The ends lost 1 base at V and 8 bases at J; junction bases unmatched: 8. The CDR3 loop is CASSVRSTSGRAHEQFF. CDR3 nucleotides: TGTGCCAGCAGCGTACGATCGACTAGCGGGAGGGCCCATGAGCAGTTCTTC.

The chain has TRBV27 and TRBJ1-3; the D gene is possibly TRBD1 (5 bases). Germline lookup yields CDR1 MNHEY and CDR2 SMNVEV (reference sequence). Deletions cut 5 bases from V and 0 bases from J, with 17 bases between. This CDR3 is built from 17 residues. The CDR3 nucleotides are TGTGCCAGCAGTAAGAGGCAGGGCGGTGGCTCTGGAAACACCATATATTTT. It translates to CASSKRQGGGSGNTIYF.